A selection of T cell receptor beta chains follows, all from one sample in a study of blood T cell repertoires in COVID-19. Sequenced by immunoSEQ multiplex PCR; TCRdb stores in-frame clones only, minus some. The sample yields around 39,000 clones, 80% seen once. Sequenced: peripheral blood. The source is a woman between 65 and 79 years old with acute or convalescent COVID-19. Each CDR3 is given without its conserved first and last residue. Fields, in order: V gene, J gene, CDR3 protein.

v_call: TRBV5-1
j_call: TRBJ2-3
cdr3_aa: ASSFLSGPDTQY

v_call: TRBV7-8
j_call: TRBJ1-2
cdr3_aa: ASSLPGGELSYGYT

v_call: TRBV19
j_call: TRBJ2-1
cdr3_aa: ASSMVGLAGYNEQF

v_call: TRBV14
j_call: TRBJ2-5
cdr3_aa: ASGEERVETQY

v_call: TRBV2
j_call: TRBJ2-3
cdr3_aa: ASSVSSGSSGTDTQY

v_call: TRBV6-5
j_call: TRBJ2-7
cdr3_aa: ASSYVGGGPKEQY

v_call: TRBV4-1
j_call: TRBJ2-7
cdr3_aa: ASSQADRGLLYEQY

v_call: TRBV19
j_call: TRBJ2-5
cdr3_aa: ASSALAVQETQY

v_call: TRBV5-1
j_call: TRBJ2-3
cdr3_aa: ASSQLGTGGTDTQY

v_call: TRBV15
j_call: TRBJ1-5
cdr3_aa: ATSRDRGRNQPQH

v_call: TRBV28
j_call: TRBJ1-5
cdr3_aa: ASSTNHAGTGVDQPQH

v_call: TRBV27
j_call: TRBJ2-7
cdr3_aa: ASSLTGPYEQY

v_call: TRBV12-1
j_call: TRBJ2-3
cdr3_aa: ASSFCLAGGHDTQY

v_call: TRBV6-7
j_call: TRBJ2-3
cdr3_aa: ASSSCTDTQY

v_call: TRBV6-1
j_call: TRBJ2-7
cdr3_aa: ASSEDVRSYEQY

v_call: TRBV18
j_call: TRBJ2-2
cdr3_aa: ASSQPGQGAAGELF

v_call: TRBV7-8
j_call: TRBJ2-7
cdr3_aa: ASSLMRSRYGEQY

v_call: TRBV9
j_call: TRBJ1-1
cdr3_aa: ASSVVRGDTEAF

v_call: TRBV5-1
j_call: TRBJ2-5
cdr3_aa: ASSPSGLAGVGETQY

v_call: TRBV12-1
j_call: TRBJ1-1
cdr3_aa: ASSGDNHLNTEAF

v_call: TRBV15
j_call: TRBJ1-6
cdr3_aa: ATSRVQGASPLH

v_call: TRBV5-1
j_call: TRBJ2-2
cdr3_aa: ASSQSVGGGTGELF

v_call: TRBV3-1/TRBV3-2
j_call: TRBJ1-1
cdr3_aa: ASSQDRWGGTEAF

v_call: TRBV19
j_call: TRBJ1-1
cdr3_aa: ASSQGLQGLNTEAF

v_call: TRBV5-4
j_call: TRBJ2-5
cdr3_aa: ASSLGDRGPQETQY

v_call: TRBV5-1
j_call: TRBJ2-7
cdr3_aa: ASSLVGTGPYEQY

v_call: TRBV29-1
j_call: TRBJ2-3
cdr3_aa: SVDYASSTDTQY

v_call: TRBV11-3
j_call: TRBJ2-1
cdr3_aa: ASSSGNEQF

v_call: TRBV19
j_call: TRBJ2-1
cdr3_aa: ASSIAASGSYNEQF

v_call: TRBV12-5
j_call: TRBJ1-2
cdr3_aa: ASGNVPDSYGYT

v_call: TRBV19
j_call: TRBJ2-5
cdr3_aa: ASSLRTGGETQY

v_call: TRBV6-6
j_call: TRBJ2-5
cdr3_aa: ASSFSRESETQY

v_call: TRBV30
j_call: TRBJ1-3
cdr3_aa: AWHGQINSGNTIY

v_call: TRBV10-2
j_call: TRBJ2-1
cdr3_aa: ASSEALLVPEQF

v_call: TRBV7-2
j_call: TRBJ2-6
cdr3_aa: ASSLVAGPGANVLT

v_call: TRBV7-9
j_call: TRBJ2-7
cdr3_aa: ASSESGGDYEQY

v_call: TRBV6-1
j_call: TRBJ1-1
cdr3_aa: ASSDRGENTEAF

v_call: TRBV19
j_call: TRBJ2-3
cdr3_aa: ASSSERGVTDTQY

v_call: TRBV25-1
j_call: TRBJ2-1
cdr3_aa: ASSEGFEQF

v_call: TRBV6-6
j_call: TRBJ1-2
cdr3_aa: ASTAIRGLNGYT

v_call: TRBV19
j_call: TRBJ2-4
cdr3_aa: ASSSRILAKNIQY

v_call: TRBV6-5
j_call: TRBJ1-2
cdr3_aa: ASSQGFGYT

v_call: TRBV5-1
j_call: TRBJ2-1
cdr3_aa: ASSLRAVAGEGEQF

v_call: TRBV6-5
j_call: TRBJ1-2
cdr3_aa: ASTVTVNYGYT

v_call: TRBV5-1
j_call: TRBJ1-2
cdr3_aa: ASSATTAGSGYT

v_call: TRBV5-4
j_call: TRBJ2-3
cdr3_aa: ASSRGLARSTDTQY

v_call: TRBV5-1
j_call: TRBJ2-7
cdr3_aa: ASSLVGGTLYEQY

v_call: TRBV12-5
j_call: TRBJ1-1
cdr3_aa: ASGLDRFGAF

v_call: TRBV9
j_call: TRBJ2-5
cdr3_aa: ASSVAAGRETQY

v_call: TRBV7-9
j_call: TRBJ2-2
cdr3_aa: ASSSLGLVNPGELF

v_call: TRBV6-5
j_call: TRBJ1-1
cdr3_aa: ASSYSVRRGWTEAF

v_call: TRBV10-1
j_call: TRBJ2-1
cdr3_aa: ASSDPSGSKDEQF

v_call: TRBV9
j_call: TRBJ2-3
cdr3_aa: ASNRGPSTDTQY

v_call: TRBV19
j_call: TRBJ2-7
cdr3_aa: ASSSPRDSTSEQY

v_call: TRBV7-9
j_call: TRBJ2-5
cdr3_aa: ASSPLLGQGGSETQY

v_call: TRBV5-6
j_call: TRBJ2-2
cdr3_aa: ASSLTPMRGLTGELF

v_call: TRBV28
j_call: TRBJ2-7
cdr3_aa: ASSLGRAGGTYEQY